Presented here are 10 T cell receptor beta chains from one specimen sequenced in a study of T cell clonotyping in hematopoietic cell transplantation. Clones were sequenced by immunoSEQ multiplex PCR, and TCRdb holds only the in-frame ones, with some missing. This table has over 5,000 clones, 70% to 90% appearing once. Time point meaning: recipient sample about 28 days before transplant, after cytoreduction. The starting material was peripheral blood mononuclear cells, obtained before stem cell transplant. These TCRs come from a man in his 60s with acute myeloid leukemia. Some clones in this sample may be carry-over from other donors' samples.

This chain links TRBV11-3 with TRBJ2-3; 13 nucleotides match TRBD2. Trimming took 5 bases from V and 4 from J; bases not matched to a gene: 9. There are 17 residues in the CDR3. Per the germline V gene, CDR1 is SGHNT and CDR2 is YENEEA. CDR3 amino acids: CASSRSGLAGVADTQYF. The CDR3, as DNA: TGTGCCAGCAGCCGCTCCGGACTAGCGGGAGTGGCAGATACGCAGTATTTT.

This chain connects TRBV19 to TRBJ1-1, with unresolved D. With 3 bases removed from V and 1 base from J, the gap between germline ends came to 15 bases. Germline CDR1 and CDR2: LNHDA and SQIVND (reference sequence). There are 16 residues in the CDR3. Here the CDR3 reads CASSIPRYRTNTEAFF. The CDR3 nucleotides read TGTGCCAGTAGTATTCCCCGGTACCGAACGAACACTGAAGCTTTCTTT.

This rearrangement joins TRBV4-1 to TRBJ1-3; D unclear. The CDR3 has 14 amino acids. Germline CDR1 reads MGHRA; CDR2 reads YSYEKL. Between the trimmed V and J ends, which lost 1 base and 0 bases, there was a span of 4 bases. CDR3 region: CASSQVGSGNTIYF. CDR3 coding DNA: TGCGCCAGCAGCCAAGTTGGCTCTGGAAACACCATATATTTT.

This clone came up a few times. The chain employs TRBV5-1 and TRBJ2-1; D is possibly TRBD1 or TRBD2 (5 bases each). The germline gives CDR1 SGHRS, CDR2 YFSETQ. This CDR3 has 14 amino acids. V was shortened by 9 bases and J by 6 bases, with 19 bases between the two germline ends. The CDR3 reads CATRGGVLPNEQFF. Written as DNA, the CDR3 is TGCGCCACACGTGGGGGAGTTCTCCCCAATGAGCAGTTCTTC. The full variable domain, with the rest looked up from reference TRBV5-1 and TRBJ2-1, is KAGVTQTPRYLIKTRGQQVTLSCSPISGHRSVSWYQQTPGQGLQFLFEYFSETQRNKGNFPGRFSGRQFSNSRSEMNVSTLELGDSALYLCATRGGVLPNEQFFGPGTRLTVL.

This chain connects TRBV27 to TRBJ1-5; D remains ambiguous. The CDR3 is 13 amino acids. Germline V gene data show CDR1 as MNHEY and CDR2 as SMNVEV (reference sequence). Trimming shortened V by 6 bases and J by 6 bases, and 12 bases separated the two germline ends. CDR3 amino acids: CASSPRRGQPQHF. DNA of the CDR3: TGTGCCAGCAGCCCACGACGGGGTCAGCCCCAGCATTTT.

The V and J genes are TRBV9 and TRBJ2-2; the match to TRBD1 covers 7 bases. The CDR3 spans 15 residues. Germline V gene data show CDR1 as SGDLS and CDR2 as YYNGEE. Trimming removed 5 bases from V and 0 bases from J; junction bases left unmatched: 4. Written as DNA, the CDR3 is TGTGCCAGCAGTACGGGACAGACGAACACCGGGGAGCTGTTTTTT. Its translation is CASSTGQTNTGELFF.

This clone is labeled large. The genes are TRBV5-1 and TRBJ1-2, with D perhaps matching TRBD1 (5 bases). This CDR3 contains 15 residues. The germline CDR1 and CDR2 sequences are SGHRS and YFSETQ. Trimming cost V 3 bases and J 2 bases, with 14 bases left between them. The DNA of the CDR3 is TGCGCCAGCAGCTGGGGGACGTATTCGAACTATGGCTACACCTTC. Its translation is CASSWGTYSNYGYTF. Based on the CDR3 plus reference TRBV5-1 and TRBJ1-2, the full variable domain is KAGVTQTPRYLIKTRGQQVTLSCSPISGHRSVSWYQQTPGQGLQFLFEYFSETQRNKGNFPGRFSGRQFSNSRSEMNVSTLELGDSALYLCASSWGTYSNYGYTFGSGTRLTVV.

This clone was seen just once. The chain employs TRBV5-6 and TRBJ1-1; TRBD1 aligns across 10 bases. From germline, CDR1 is SGHDT and CDR2 YYEEEE. CDR3 size: 16 residues. J gave up 2 bases and V 0 bases, and 4 bases lay outside the gene matches. The CDR3 loop is CASSLVGQGPNTEAFF. The CDR3 DNA sequence: TGTGCCAGCAGCTTGGTGGGACAGGGGCCAAACACTGAAGCTTTCTTT.

V and J are TRBV9 and TRBJ1-5; D not resolved. This CDR3 spans 14 amino acids. Trimming cost V 4 bases and J 0 bases, with 8 bases left between them. Germline CDR1 SGDLS, CDR2 YYNGEE. The CDR3 loop reads CASSPLGSNQPQHF. The CDR3 coding sequence is TGTGCCAGCAGCCCTTTAGGTAGCAATCAGCCCCAGCATTTT.

This chain connects TRBV10-3 to TRBJ2-5; 8 bases are a match to TRBD1. V shed 9 bases and J 5 bases; nucleotides not matched to a gene: 14. Germline values: CDR1 ENHRY, CDR2 SYGVKD. The CDR3 covers 15 residues. CDR3 sequence reads: CAISSPQGAGETQYF. CDR3 coding DNA: TGTGCCATTTCTTCACCTCAGGGGGCCGGGGAGACCCAGTACTTC.